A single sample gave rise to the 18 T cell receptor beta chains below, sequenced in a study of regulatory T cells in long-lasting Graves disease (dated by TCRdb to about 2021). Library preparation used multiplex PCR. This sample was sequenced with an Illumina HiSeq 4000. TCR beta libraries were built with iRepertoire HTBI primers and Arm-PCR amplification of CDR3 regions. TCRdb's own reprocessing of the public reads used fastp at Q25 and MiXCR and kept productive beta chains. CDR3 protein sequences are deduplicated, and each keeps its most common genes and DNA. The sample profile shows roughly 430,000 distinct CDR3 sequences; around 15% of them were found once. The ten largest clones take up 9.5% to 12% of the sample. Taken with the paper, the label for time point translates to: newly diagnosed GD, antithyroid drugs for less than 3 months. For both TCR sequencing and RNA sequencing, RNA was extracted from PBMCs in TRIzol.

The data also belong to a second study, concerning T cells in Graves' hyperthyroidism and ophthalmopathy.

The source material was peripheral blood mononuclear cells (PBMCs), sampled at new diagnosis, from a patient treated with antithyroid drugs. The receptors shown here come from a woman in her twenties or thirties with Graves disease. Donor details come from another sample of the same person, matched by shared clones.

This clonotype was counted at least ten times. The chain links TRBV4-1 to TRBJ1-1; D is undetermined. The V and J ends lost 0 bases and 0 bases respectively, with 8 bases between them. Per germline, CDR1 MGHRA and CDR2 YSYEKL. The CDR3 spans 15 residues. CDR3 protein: CASSQDSRVNTEAFF. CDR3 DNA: TGCGCCAGCAGCCAAGATAGCCGGGTGAACACTGAAGCTTTCTTT.

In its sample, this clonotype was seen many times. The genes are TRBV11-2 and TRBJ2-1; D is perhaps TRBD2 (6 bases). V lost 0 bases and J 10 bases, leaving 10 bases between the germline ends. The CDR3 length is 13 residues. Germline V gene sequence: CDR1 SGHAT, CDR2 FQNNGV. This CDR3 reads CASSLDRSGEQFF. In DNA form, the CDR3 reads TGTGCCAGCAGCTTAGATCGGAGCGGGGAGCAGTTCTTC.

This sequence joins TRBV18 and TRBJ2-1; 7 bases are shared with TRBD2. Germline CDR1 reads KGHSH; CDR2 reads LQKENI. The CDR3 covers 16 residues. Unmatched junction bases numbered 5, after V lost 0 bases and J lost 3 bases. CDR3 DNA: TGTGCCAGCTCACCACCGGGCCGGGGGGACTACAATGAGCAGTTCTTC. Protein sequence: CASSPPGRGDYNEQFF.

CDR3 DNA sequence: TGTGCCAGCAGTGACCGAGGCTATGGCTACACCTTC. Protein: CASSDRGYGYTF. This chain connects TRBV6-4 to TRBJ1-2; D uncertain. This CDR3 is built from 12 residues. Trimming shortened V by 2 bases and J by 4 bases, and 5 bases separated the two germline ends. Germline V gives CDR1 MRHNA, CDR2 SNTAGT.

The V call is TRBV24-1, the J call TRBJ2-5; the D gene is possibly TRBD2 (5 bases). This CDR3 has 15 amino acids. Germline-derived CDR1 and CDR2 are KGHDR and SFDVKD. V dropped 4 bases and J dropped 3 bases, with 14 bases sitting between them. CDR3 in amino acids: CATSDPGLNKETQYF. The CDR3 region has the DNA TGTGCCACCAGTGACCCCGGACTGAACAAAGAGACCCAGTACTTC.

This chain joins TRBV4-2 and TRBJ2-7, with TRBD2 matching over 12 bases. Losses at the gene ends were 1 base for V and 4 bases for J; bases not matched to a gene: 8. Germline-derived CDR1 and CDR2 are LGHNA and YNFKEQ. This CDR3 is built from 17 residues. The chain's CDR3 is CASSQVSTSGSLYEQYF. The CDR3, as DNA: TGTGCCAGCAGCCAAGTCTCGACTAGCGGGAGTCTATACGAGCAGTACTTC.

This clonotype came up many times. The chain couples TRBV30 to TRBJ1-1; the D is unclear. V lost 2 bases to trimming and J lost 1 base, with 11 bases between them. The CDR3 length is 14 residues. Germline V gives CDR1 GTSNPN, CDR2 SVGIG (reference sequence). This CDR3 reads CAWSYWQRNTEAFF. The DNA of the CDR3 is TGTGCCTGGAGTTATTGGCAGAGGAACACTGAAGCTTTCTTT. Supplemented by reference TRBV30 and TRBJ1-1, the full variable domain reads SQTIHQWPATLVQPVGSPLSLECTVEGTSNPNLYWYRQAAGRGLQLLFYSVGIGQISSEVPQNLSASRPQDRQFILSSKKLLLSDSGFYLCAWSYWQRNTEAFFGQGTRLTVV.

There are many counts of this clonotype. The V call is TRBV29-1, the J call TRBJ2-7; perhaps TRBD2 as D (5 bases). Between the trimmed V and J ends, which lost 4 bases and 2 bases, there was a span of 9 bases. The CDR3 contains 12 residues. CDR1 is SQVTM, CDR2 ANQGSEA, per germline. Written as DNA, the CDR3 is TGCAGCGTTGGTGAGGGCCCCTACGAGCAGTACTTC. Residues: CSVGEGPYEQYF.

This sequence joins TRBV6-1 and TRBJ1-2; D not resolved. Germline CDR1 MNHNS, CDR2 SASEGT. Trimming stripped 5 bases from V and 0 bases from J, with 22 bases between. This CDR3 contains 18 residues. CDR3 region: CASSPRTPGGTSNYGYTF. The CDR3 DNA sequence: TGTGCCAGCAGTCCTCGGACCCCTGGAGGTACTTCTAACTATGGCTACACCTTC.

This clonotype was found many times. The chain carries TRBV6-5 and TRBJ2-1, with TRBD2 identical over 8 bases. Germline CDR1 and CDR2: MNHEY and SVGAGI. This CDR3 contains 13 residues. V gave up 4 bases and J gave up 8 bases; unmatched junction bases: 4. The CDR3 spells CASSSGRADEQFF. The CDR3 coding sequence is TGTGCCAGCAGTTCCGGGAGGGCCGATGAGCAGTTCTTC.

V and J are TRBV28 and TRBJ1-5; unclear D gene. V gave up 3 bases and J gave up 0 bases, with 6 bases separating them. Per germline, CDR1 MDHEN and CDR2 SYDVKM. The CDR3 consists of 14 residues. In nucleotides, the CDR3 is TGTGCCAGCAGTTTCTCAGTTAGCAATCAGCCCCAGCATTTT. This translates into CASSFSVSNQPQHF.

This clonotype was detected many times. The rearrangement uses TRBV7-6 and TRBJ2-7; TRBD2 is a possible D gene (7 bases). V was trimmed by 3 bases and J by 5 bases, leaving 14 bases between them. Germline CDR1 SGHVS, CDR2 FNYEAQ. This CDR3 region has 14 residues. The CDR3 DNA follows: TGTGCCAGCAGCTTGGGGTCGGGGGGCGACGAGCAGTACTTC. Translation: CASSLGSGGDEQYF.

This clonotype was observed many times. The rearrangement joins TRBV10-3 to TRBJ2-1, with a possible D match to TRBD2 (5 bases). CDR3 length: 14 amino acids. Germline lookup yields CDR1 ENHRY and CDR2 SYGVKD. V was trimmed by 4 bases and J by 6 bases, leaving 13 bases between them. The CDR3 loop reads CAISVDLASNEQFF. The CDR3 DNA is TGTGCCATCAGTGTAGACCTAGCCAGCAATGAGCAGTTCTTC.

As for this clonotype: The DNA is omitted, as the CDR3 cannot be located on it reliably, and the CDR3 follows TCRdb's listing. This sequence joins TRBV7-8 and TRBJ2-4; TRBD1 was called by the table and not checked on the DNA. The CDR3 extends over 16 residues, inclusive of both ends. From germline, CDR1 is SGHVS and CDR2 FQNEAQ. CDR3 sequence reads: CASSLGVWGAGTEPYF.

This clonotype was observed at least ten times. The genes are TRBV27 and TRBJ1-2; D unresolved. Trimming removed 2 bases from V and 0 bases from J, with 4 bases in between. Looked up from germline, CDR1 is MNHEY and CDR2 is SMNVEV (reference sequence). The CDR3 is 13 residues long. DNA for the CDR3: TGTGCCAGCAGTTTAGGGACTAACTATGGCTACACCTTC. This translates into CASSLGTNYGYTF.

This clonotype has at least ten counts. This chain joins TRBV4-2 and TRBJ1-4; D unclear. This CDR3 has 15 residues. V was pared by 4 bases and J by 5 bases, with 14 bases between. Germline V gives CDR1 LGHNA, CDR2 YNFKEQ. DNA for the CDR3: TGTGCCAGCAGCCTGTTGAGACAACAGAATGAAAAACTGTTTTTT. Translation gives CASSLLRQQNEKLFF.

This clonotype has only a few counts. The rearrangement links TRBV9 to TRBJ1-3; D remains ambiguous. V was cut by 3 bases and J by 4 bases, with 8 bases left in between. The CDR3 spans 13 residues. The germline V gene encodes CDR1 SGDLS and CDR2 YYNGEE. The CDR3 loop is CASSALTGNTIYF. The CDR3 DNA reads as TGTGCCAGCAGCGCCCTAACGGGAAACACCATATATTTT. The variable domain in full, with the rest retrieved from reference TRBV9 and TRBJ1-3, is DSGVTQTPKHLITATGQRVTLRCSPRSGDLSVYWYQQSLDQGLQFLIQYYNGEERAKGNILERFSAQQFPDLHSELNLSSLELGDSALYFCASSALTGNTIYFGEGSWLTVV.

Here the CDR3 reads CAGGQTNTGELFF. For the CDR3, the DNA is TGTGCCGGGGGACAGACGAACACCGGGGAGCTGTTTTTT. V is TRBV28 and J is TRBJ2-2; 7 bases match TRBD1. Germline CDR1 reads MDHEN; CDR2 reads SYDVKM. This CDR3 spans 13 amino acids. Trimming took 11 bases from V and 0 from J; bases not matched to a gene: 3.